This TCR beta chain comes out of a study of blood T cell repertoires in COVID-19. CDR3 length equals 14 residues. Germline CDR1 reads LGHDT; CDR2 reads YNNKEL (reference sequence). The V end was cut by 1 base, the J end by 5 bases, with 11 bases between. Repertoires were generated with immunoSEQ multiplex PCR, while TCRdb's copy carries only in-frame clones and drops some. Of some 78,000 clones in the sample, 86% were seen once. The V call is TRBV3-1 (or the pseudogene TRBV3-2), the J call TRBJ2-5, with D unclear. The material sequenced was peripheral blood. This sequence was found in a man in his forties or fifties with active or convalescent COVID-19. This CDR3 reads CASSQGQLWETQYF. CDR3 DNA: TGTGCCAGCAGCCAAGGGCAGTTATGGGAGACCCAGTACTTC.